These T cell receptor beta chains were read from a single sample in a study of cytomegalovirus exposure and HLA in healthy donors. Method: immunoSEQ multiplex PCR; TCRdb's copy keeps in-frame clones and lacks some. The table lists fewer than 70,000 clones, with 3.6% in the top ten. The sample was PBMCs. The receptors here all came from a woman under 30 in good health and CMV-seronegative. The CDR3 runs from the conserved cysteine through the conserved F or W. The D gene is left open where the match is weak.

TRBJ1-3 - TRBV18 TGTGCCAGCTCGCGAGAAGGCCGAGGGGGAAACACCATATATTTT CASSREGRGGNTIYF
TRBJ2-7 TRBD2 TRBV4-2 TGTGCCAGCAGCCAAGAAAGGACTAGCGGCTACGAGCAGTACTTC CASSQERTSGYEQYF
TRBJ2-7 TRBD2 TRBV30 TGTGCCTGGAAGGTTAGCGGGGGAGGTAGGCAGTACTTC CAWKVSGGGRQYF
TRBJ2-7 TRBD2 TRBV25-1 TGTGCCAGCAGCGGGGGGGAGGGCTACGAGCAGTACTTC CASSGGEGYEQYF
TRBJ1-1 - TRBV19 TGTGCCAGTAGTGATCCAGGGATAAGCACTGAAGCTTTCTTT CASSDPGISTEAFF
TRBJ2-7 TRBD2 TRBV6-5 TGTGCCAGCAGCCAAAGCGGGAGGGCCTTCCACGAGCAGTACTTC CASSQSGRAFHEQYF
TRBJ2-7 - TRBV9 TGTGCCAGCAGCGAAACGGGACAAAACTACGAGCAGTACTTC CASSETGQNYEQYF
TRBJ1-1 TRBD1 TRBV9 TGTGCCAGCAGCCAATATTGGACAGGGGACTCTGAAGCTTTCTTT CASSQYWTGDSEAFF
TRBJ1-6 TRBD1 TRBV6-6 TGTGCCAGCAGCCCCGGACAGGGTAATTCACCCCTCCACTTT CASSPGQGNSPLHF
TRBJ1-2 TRBD1 TRBV9 TGTGCCAGCAGCGTAACGGACAGGCTCATCTATGGCTACACCTTC CASSVTDRLIYGYTF
TRBJ1-6 TRBD1 TRBV30 TGTGCCTGGCACAGGGGGGGGGCAGAGAATTCACCCCTCCACTTT CAWHRGGAENSPLHF
TRBJ2-1 - TRBV5-4 TGTGCCAGCAGCTTGACAGAAACGAGCTCCGACAATGAGCAGTTCTTC CASSLTETSSDNEQFF
TRBJ2-3 TRBD1 TRBV12-5 TGTGCTAGTGGCCGGGACAGGGTTGGAGATACGCAGTATTTT CASGRDRVGDTQYF
TRBJ2-7 TRBD2 TRBV28 TGTGCCAGCAGTCGGGGGGAGGGGTCCCTCGAGCAGTACTTC CASSRGEGSLEQYF
TRBJ2-7 - TRBV5-1 TGCGCCAGCAGCTTGACGGGTGGGAGCTCCTACGAGCAGTACTTC CASSLTGGSSYEQYF
TRBJ2-5 - TRBV11-3 TGTGCCAGCAGCTTAGGATCAGGGCCAGAGGAGACCCAGTACTTC CASSLGSGPEETQYF
TRBJ2-1 - TRBV29-1 TGCAGCACTGGAGGGTATTTGCGAGGGAGCTCCGACAATGAGCAGTTCTTC CSTGGYLRGSSDNEQFF
TRBJ1-1 TRBD1 TRBV5-5 TGTGCCAGCAGCTTGCCAGGGGGCGGTGAAGCTTTCTTT CASSLPGGGEAFF
TRBJ1-5 - TRBV27 TGTGCCAGCAGTTTAACTATGAATCAGCCCCAGCATTTT CASSLTMNQPQHF
TRBJ2-7 - TRBV30 TGTGCCTGGAGTGTACCTGGACACCCCTCCTACGAGCAGTACTTC CAWSVPGHPSYEQYF
TRBJ1-2 - TRBV9 TGTGCCAGCAGCGTCTCAGACACCTCTAACTATGGCTACACCTTC CASSVSDTSNYGYTF
TRBJ1-1 TRBD1 TRBV6-5 TGTGCCAGCAGGTCGACAGGGGGCACTGAAGCTTTCTTT CASRSTGGTEAFF
TRBJ2-5 - TRBV7-6 TGTGCCAGCAGCTTATCTGGGGGCAGGTTTGGCTGGGAGACCCAGTACTTC CASSLSGGRFGWETQYF
TRBJ1-6 - TRBV28 TGTGCCAGCAGAGGAGGAGGCTCCTATAATTCACCCCTCCACTTT CASRGGGSYNSPLHF
TRBJ2-1 - TRBV6-5 TGTGCCAGCAGTTACTCAACAGGGTTAGATGAGCAGTTCTTC CASSYSTGLDEQFF
TRBJ2-1 TRBD2 TRBV5-1 TGCGCCAGCAGCTTGGAGCCCAGCGGGGGACACAATGAGCAGTTCTTC CASSLEPSGGHNEQFF
TRBJ1-5 - TRBV19 TGTGCCAGTAGTACGGATCTCGGGGCCCGCGGGGATCAGCCCCAGCATTTT CASSTDLGARGDQPQHF
TRBJ1-2 TRBD1 TRBV6-1 TGTGCCAGCAGTGAACCCGGGAGGGGGCACGGCTATGGCTACACCTTC CASSEPGRGHGYGYTF
TRBJ1-1 - TRBV20-1 TGCAGTGCTCCCTTTATCGCTGAAGCTTTCTTT CSAPFIAEAFF
TRBJ2-7 - TRBV6-5 TGTGCCAGCAGCCGCTCCGGACAGCCATACGAGCAGTACTTC CASSRSGQPYEQYF
TRBJ1-2 TRBD1 TRBV5-4 TGTGCCAGCAGCTCTCCGGACAGGCACAGGTGCTTC CASSSPDRHRCF
TRBJ1-4 TRBD1 TRBV30 TGTGCCTGGGGACAGGCAGGTTGGGGCTATGGTAATGAAAAACTGTTTTTT CAWGQAGWGYGNEKLFF